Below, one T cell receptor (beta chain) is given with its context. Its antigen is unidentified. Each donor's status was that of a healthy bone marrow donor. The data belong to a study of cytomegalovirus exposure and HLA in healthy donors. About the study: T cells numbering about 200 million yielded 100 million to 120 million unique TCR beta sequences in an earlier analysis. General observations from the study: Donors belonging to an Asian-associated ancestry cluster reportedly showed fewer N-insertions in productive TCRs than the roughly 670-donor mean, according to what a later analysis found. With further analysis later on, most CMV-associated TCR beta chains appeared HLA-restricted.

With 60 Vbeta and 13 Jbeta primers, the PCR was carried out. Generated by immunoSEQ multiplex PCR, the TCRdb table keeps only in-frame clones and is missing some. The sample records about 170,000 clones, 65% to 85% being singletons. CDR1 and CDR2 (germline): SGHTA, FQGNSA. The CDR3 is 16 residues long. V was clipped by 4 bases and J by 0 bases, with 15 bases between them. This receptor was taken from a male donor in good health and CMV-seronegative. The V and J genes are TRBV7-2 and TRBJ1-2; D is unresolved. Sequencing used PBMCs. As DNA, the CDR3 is TGTGCCAGCAGCTCATCGGTTACTATCACTAACTATGGCTACACCTTC. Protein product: CASSSSVTITNYGYTF.